A selection of T cell receptor beta chains follows, all from one sample in a study of T cells after yellow fever vaccination. TCRdb recomputed calls from the 5' RACE reads with MiXCR, one row per CDR3 protein. The data contain over 120,000 distinct CDR3 sequences, approximately 6.6% of them singletons. Sequencing used CD4+ T cells sorted from PBMCs, obtained 10 days after the yellow fever booster vaccination. These receptors were collected from a man younger than 45 who received the YFV17D yellow fever vaccine. CDR3s include the opening cysteine and the closing phenylalanine or tryptophan. Fields, in order: clone size, D gene, J gene, V gene, CDR3 DNA, CDR3 protein. D genes are given only for firm matches. Clone sizes are given selectively: once, few, many, or a class where the clone is expanded.

many . TRBJ2-3 TRBV5-4 TGTGCCAGCAGCCCTTCAGGCTCAGATACGCAGTATTTT CASSPSGSDTQYF
few . TRBJ1-6 TRBV9 TGTGCCAGCAGCCCCAGACTGACCTCCTATAATTCACCCCTCCACTTT CASSPRLTSYNSPLHF
many . TRBJ2-1 TRBV7-2 TGTGCCAGCAGCCGCCGGGACTTACGCTACAATGAGCAGTTCTTC CASSRRDLRYNEQFF
many . TRBJ2-5 TRBV7-2 TGTGCCAGCAGCTTAGAGAATAGCGGAGGGGGAGAGACCCAGTACTTC CASSLENSGGGETQYF
many . TRBJ2-1 TRBV20-1 TGCAGTGCTTCCCGGACATCATACAATGAGCAGTTCTTC CSASRTSYNEQFF
many . TRBJ2-5 TRBV7-2 TGTGCCAGCAGCCCAACGCGACCCCAAGAGACCCAGTACTTC CASSPTRPQETQYF
many . TRBJ2-7 TRBV6-1 TGTGCCAGCAGGGGTCCTCCCTCGTACTTC CASRGPPSYF
many . TRBJ2-5 TRBV5-1 TGCGCCAGCAGCTTAGGACAGTTCGGGGAGACCCAGTACTTC CASSLGQFGETQYF
many . TRBJ2-2 TRBV29-1 TGCAGCGTTGGGGTAGGGAAGAACACCGGGGAGCTGTTTTTT CSVGVGKNTGELFF
many . TRBJ2-3 TRBV3-1 TGTGCCAGCAGCCAATCGCTCGCAGATACGCAGTATTTT CASSQSLADTQYF
few . TRBJ2-7 TRBV19 TGTGCCAGTAAGGGGCGGGGAAACTACGAGCAGTACTTC CASKGRGNYEQYF
many TRBD1 TRBJ2-1 TRBV20-1 TGCAGTGCCCGCGGACAGGGCCCTAATGAGCAGTTCTTC CSARGQGPNEQFF
. TRBD1 TRBJ2-7 TRBV19 TGTGCCAGTAGTATCACGGGACAGGCCTACGAGCAGTACTTC CASSITGQAYEQYF
many TRBD2 TRBJ2-1 TRBV12-3/TRBV12-4 TGTGCCAGCAGTGAACAGCGGGGCCTATCTGAGCAGTTCTTC CASSEQRGLSEQFF
many . TRBJ2-1 TRBV20-1 TGCAGTGCTAGTCTCGCCCGCAGCTCCTACAATGAGCAGTTCTTC CSASLARSSYNEQFF
. . TRBJ1-2 TRBV5-1 TGCGCCAGCAGCTTGGTTGGGAGTGAGGGCTACACCTTC CASSLVGSEGYTF
many . TRBJ2-3 TRBV5-1 TGCGCCAGCAGCTTGCCAGGACCCACAGATACGCAGTATTTT CASSLPGPTDTQYF
few TRBD2 TRBJ2-5 TRBV20-1 TGCAGTGCTAGCCCCGGGACTAGGGGCCAAGAGACCCAGTACTTC CSASPGTRGQETQYF
many . TRBJ2-4 TRBV10-2 TGCGCCACCATGACAATGGGGGCGAACATTCAGTACTTC CATMTMGANIQYF
once TRBD2 TRBJ2-2 TRBV7-2 TGTGCCAGCAGCCCACTAGCGGGAGGGTGCGGCGGGGAGCTGTTTTTT CASSPLAGGCGGELFF
few TRBD1 TRBJ2-7 TRBV10-3 TGTGCCATCAGTGTAGCAGGGGGTGGGGACGAGCAGTACTTC CAISVAGGGDEQYF
many TRBD2 TRBJ2-1 TRBV7-7 TGTGCCAGCAGCTCTAGCGGGAGGGCCTTAGGTGAGCAGTTCTTC CASSSSGRALGEQFF
many . TRBJ2-7 TRBV7-8 TGTGCCAGCAGCTCCACTGGGCTAGCGCGCTCCTACGAGCAGTACTTC CASSSTGLARSYEQYF
few . TRBJ2-1 TRBV11-3 TGTGCCAGCAGCTTATTCGGCGGAGCAGGGGACGATGAGCAGTTCTTC CASSLFGGAGDDEQFF
. TRBD2 TRBJ2-3 TRBV4-3 TGCGCCAGCAGCCTCGCAACCGTAGGGACTAGCACGCAGTATTTT CASSLATVGTSTQYF
many . TRBJ2-1 TRBV9 TGTGCCAGCAGCTCGAGGACTGGAAGCTCCTACAATGAGCAGTTCTTC CASSSRTGSSYNEQFF
many . TRBJ1-1 TRBV12-3/TRBV12-4 TGTGCCAGCAGAATGGCTACTGAAGCTTTCTTT CASRMATEAFF
. . TRBJ2-7 TRBV30 TGTGCCTGGAGTCGCGACAGACCCTACGAGCAGTACTTC CAWSRDRPYEQYF
many TRBD2 TRBJ2-5 TRBV6-5 TGTGCCAGCAGGCTTCTCAGCGGGAGGGTGGAGGAGACCCAGTACTTC CASRLLSGRVEETQYF
few . TRBJ2-4 TRBV28 TGTGCCAGCAGTTTAGAGTACAAAAACATTCAGTACTTC CASSLEYKNIQYF
. . TRBJ1-3 TRBV20-1 TGCAGTGCTAGGTTGGGAAGTGCGGGAAACACCATATATTTT CSARLGSAGNTIYF
many . TRBJ2-3 TRBV5-1 TGCGCCAGCAGCGGGGACAACACAGATACGCAGTATTTT CASSGDNTDTQYF
many . TRBJ2-7 TRBV7-2 TGTGCCAGCAGCCCCGTAGGATCTAGCTCCTACGAGCAGTACTTC CASSPVGSSSYEQYF
many . TRBJ2-3 TRBV7-2 TGTGCCAGCAGCTACCAGGGAGTAGATACGCAGTATTTT CASSYQGVDTQYF
many . TRBJ2-1 TRBV3-1 TGTGCCAGCAGCCAAGGGGGATACAATGAGCAGTTCTTC CASSQGGYNEQFF
many . TRBJ1-3 TRBV5-5 TGTGCCAGCAACTCGGGAATCTCAGGAAACACCATATATTTT CASNSGISGNTIYF
few TRBD2 TRBJ2-3 TRBV28 TGTGCCAGCAGCCTTTCTAGCGGGAGGGCCTCAGATACGCAGTATTTT CASSLSSGRASDTQYF
many TRBD2 TRBJ2-1 TRBV7-6 TGTGCCAGCAGGCTACTAGCGGGAATGGGGAATGAGCAGTTCTTC CASRLLAGMGNEQFF
many . TRBJ2-1 TRBV6-2/TRBV6-3 TGTGCCAGCAGACGACTCAGCTCCTACAATGAGCAGTTCTTC CASRRLSSYNEQFF